The 20 T cell receptor beta chains below come from one sample, sequenced in a study of vaccination and CD4 T cells after COVID-19 (dated by TCRdb to between 2020 and 2023). These receptors' antigens are unknown. The method was PCR. Data came from an Illumina iSeq 100. TCR sequencing of DNA from cultured CD4+ T cells used the Oncomine TCR Beta short-read assay at the Johns Hopkins FTIC core. TCRdb reanalyzed the raw reads on its own, using fastp at Q25 for trimming and MiXCR for clone calling, and kept in-frame beta chains. One record per CDR3 amino acid sequence lists the most common genes and DNA. In all, the sample holds 5,500 to 8,500 distinct CDR3 sequences, and approximately 46% of those were seen once. 30% to 40% of the sample belongs to the ten largest clones. The treatment or condition label for this specimen denotes: approximately 9-day PBMC culture with coronavirus spike peptide pools or control peptides (ViraFEST assay). CD4+ T cells from unexposed donors were collected before the COVID-19 pandemic (2011-2018).

The sequencing input was CD4+ T cells from blood, cultured in vitro. The receptors were gathered from a human donor in good health.

This clonotype was detected only a few times. This rearrangement joins TRBV15 to TRBJ1-5, with 8 bases that match TRBD1. This CDR3 has 13 amino acids. Germline assignment: CDR1 LNHNV and CDR2 YYDKDF (reference sequence). V lost 2 bases to trimming and J lost 6 bases; unmatched junction nucleotides: 0. CDR3 DNA sequence: TGTGCCACCAGCAGACAGGGGGCTCAGCCCCAGCATTTT. Residues: CATSRQGAQPQHF.

The chain uses TRBV11-1 and TRBJ2-3; 7 nucleotides match TRBD1. The CDR3 extends over 15 amino acids. CDR1 is SGHAT, CDR2 FQDESV, per germline (reference sequence). V shed 8 bases and J 2 bases; nucleotides not matched to a gene: 10. The CDR3 DNA sequence: TGTGCCAGCGGTGCCCGAGGGGGCCCCACAGATACGCAGTATTTT. It yields the protein CASGARGGPTDTQYF.

The chain carries TRBV18 and TRBJ1-2; possibly TRBD1 for D (6 bases). CDR1 is KGHSH, CDR2 LQKENI, per germline. The CDR3 loop spans 13 amino acids. V was pared by 5 bases and J by 6 bases, with 13 bases between. This CDR3 reads CASSSSEGDGYTF. Here the CDR3 DNA reads TGTGCCAGCTCATCATCTGAGGGGGATGGCTACACCTTC.

The CDR3 region has the DNA TGTGCCAGCACCTCCCTTGGTCCCGGGGATCAGCCCCAGCATTTT. Its translation is CASTSLGPGDQPQHF. The chain combines TRBV6-1 with TRBJ1-5; the D is unclear. The CDR3 totals 15 residues. The germline CDR1 and CDR2 sequences are MNHNS and SASEGT. V lost 7 bases, J lost 5 bases, and 18 bases lay in between.

The chain carries TRBV7-2 and TRBJ2-3, with D perhaps assigned TRBD1 or TRBD2 (5 bases each). Germline V CDR1 and CDR2: SGHTA, FQGNSA. This CDR3 contains 14 residues. V lost 11 bases to trimming and J lost 1 base, with 16 bases between them. This CDR3 is CASTRGTRTDTQYF. CDR3 DNA: TGTGCCTCCACCCGTGGGACCCGCACAGATACGCAGTATTTT.

CDR3 protein: CASSPGRGQGWETQYF. CDR3 nucleotide sequence: TGCGCCAGCAGCCCTGGCAGGGGACAGGGGTGGGAGACCCAGTACTTC. The J gene is TRBJ2-5, the V gene TRBV5-1; 10 nucleotides match TRBD1. Germline-derived CDR1 and CDR2 are SGHRS and YFSETQ. There are 16 residues in the CDR3. The ends lost 4 bases at V and 5 bases at J; junction bases unmatched: 11.

This clonotype appeared a few times. V usage is TRBV20-1 and J usage is TRBJ2-5; 9 nucleotides match TRBD2. V was pared by 0 bases and J by 2 bases, with 7 bases of the junction left unmatched. Germline V gene sequence: CDR1 DFQATT, CDR2 SNEGSKA (reference sequence). The CDR3 is 16 amino acids. CDR3 residues: CSARDLGGGGQETQYF. The CDR3 region has the DNA TGCAGTGCTAGAGATCTCGGCGGGGGGGGACAAGAGACCCAGTACTTC.

The chain is built from TRBV12-3 or TRBV12-4 and TRBJ1-6, with 7 bases that match TRBD1. V was pared by 3 bases and J by 9 bases, with 8 bases of the junction left unmatched. The length of the CDR3 is 15 residues. The chain's CDR3 is CASSFRKGGSSPLHF. CDR3 sequence (DNA): TGTGCCAGCAGTTTTCGGAAAGGGGGCAGTTCACCCCTCCACTTT.

This clonotype was seen a single time. DNA of the CDR3: TGCGCCAGCAGTGAGTCTGAACTCAATCAGCCCCAGCATTTT. It encodes CASSESELNQPQHF. The chain employs TRBV10-2 and TRBJ1-5; no clear D gene. Germline CDR1 reads WSHSY; CDR2 reads SAAADI. V lost 0 bases and J lost 3, with 6 bases in between. This CDR3 spans 14 amino acids.

By frequency in the sample, this clonotype is medium-sized. The rearrangement uses TRBV7-9 and TRBJ2-5; D ambiguous. V was pared by 3 bases and J by 5 bases, with 7 bases between. The CDR3 consists of 12 residues. Germline CDR1 and CDR2: SEHNR and FQNEAQ (reference sequence). The CDR3: CASSFSQETQYF. The CDR3 DNA follows: TGTGCCAGCAGCTTTTCCCAGGAGACCCAGTACTTC.

The V call is TRBV19, the J call TRBJ1-1; D is undetermined. Germline-derived CDR1 and CDR2 are LNHDA and SQIVND (reference sequence). Trimming removed 5 bases at V and 7 bases at J, with 11 bases between. This CDR3 region has 12 residues. The CDR3 region is CASSYAGVEAFF. The CDR3 nucleotides are TGTGCCAGTAGTTACGCTGGGGTTGAAGCTTTCTTT.

This clonotype has only a few counts. The CDR3 DNA follows: TGTGCCACCTCCCGGGGGGGACACTATGGCTACACCTTC. Its protein is CATSRGGHYGYTF. V usage is TRBV6-1 and J usage is TRBJ1-2; D possibly corresponds to TRBD1 (5 bases). Trimming removed 10 bases at V and 3 bases at J, with 15 bases between. The CDR3 covers 13 residues. Germline CDR1 and CDR2: MNHNS and SASEGT.

The rearrangement uses TRBV5-1 and TRBJ2-3, with TRBD2 matching over 8 bases. J lost 0 bases, V lost 5 bases, and 2 bases had no gene match. The CDR3 is 14 amino acids. Per the germline V gene, CDR1 is SGHRS and CDR2 is YFSETQ. CDR3 nucleotides: TGCGCCAGCAGAGGCGGGGGGAGCACAGATACGCAGTATTTT. It translates to CASRGGGSTDTQYF.

The gene calls are TRBV18 and TRBJ1-2; possible D gene TRBD1, 5 bases. In germline, CDR1 is KGHSH, CDR2 LQKENI. Between the trimmed V and J ends, which lost 6 bases and 5 bases, there was a span of 13 bases. The length of the CDR3 is 13 residues. The CDR3 sequence is CASSRGREYGYTF. In DNA form, the CDR3 reads TGTGCCAGCTCCCGGGGACGGGAATATGGCTACACCTTC.

This clonotype turned up a few times. This chain links TRBV19 with TRBJ1-1, with 7 nucleotides matching TRBD1. J gave up 11 bases and V 3 bases, and 3 bases lay outside the gene matches. The CDR3 has 11 amino acids. Germline lookup yields CDR1 LNHDA and CDR2 SQIVND (reference sequence). CDR3 residues: CASSIRGEAFF. The CDR3 DNA reads as TGTGCCAGTAGTATCAGGGGGGAGGCTTTCTTT.

The chain uses TRBV6-4 and TRBJ2-3; 12 bases fit TRBD2. V was pared by 2 bases and J by 2 bases, with 2 bases of the junction left unmatched. Per germline, CDR1 MRHNA and CDR2 SNTAGT. There are 16 residues in the CDR3. The CDR3 spells CASSDGTSGHTDTQYF. The CDR3 DNA reads as TGTGCCAGCAGTGACGGGACTAGCGGGCACACAGATACGCAGTATTTT.

This clonotype was seen a few times. V and J are TRBV19 and TRBJ2-7, with D possibly being TRBD2 (6 bases). The germline V gene has CDR1 LNHDA and CDR2 SQIVND (reference sequence). Between the trimmed V and J ends, which lost 4 bases and 3 bases, there was a span of 19 bases. This CDR3 has 16 residues. CDR3 sequence: CASSTGRRRVNYEQYF. The CDR3 region has the DNA TGTGCCAGTAGTACGGGACGGCGGAGGGTAAACTACGAGCAGTACTTC.

The gene calls are TRBV7-2 and TRBJ1-2; maybe TRBD1 (5 bases). Between the trimmed V and J ends, which lost 2 bases and 6 bases, there was a span of 10 bases. Germline-derived CDR1 and CDR2 are SGHTA and FQGNSA. This CDR3 is built from 13 residues. DNA for the CDR3: TGTGCCAGCAGCTTATGGGGGGGAGATGGCTACACCTTC. Translating gives CASSLWGGDGYTF.

The chain links TRBV6-5 to TRBJ1-2; D unclear. This CDR3 region has 15 residues. Trimming pared 0 bases from V and 0 bases from J, leaving 8 bases between. Germline V CDR1 and CDR2: MNHEY, SVGAGI. DNA of the CDR3: TGTGCCAGCAGTTACTCTTACAGAGCTAACTATGGCTACACCTTC. Its protein product is CASSYSYRANYGYTF.

The chain carries TRBV15 and TRBJ2-1, with D hard to call. Between the trimmed V and J ends, which lost 0 bases and 7 bases, there was a span of 13 bases. The V gene's germline CDR1 is LNHNV and CDR2 YYDKDF (reference sequence). The CDR3 is 15 amino acids. CDR3 in amino acids: CATSRDSGRANEQFF. The CDR3 bases are TGTGCCACCAGCAGAGATAGTGGACGGGCAAATGAGCAGTTCTTC.